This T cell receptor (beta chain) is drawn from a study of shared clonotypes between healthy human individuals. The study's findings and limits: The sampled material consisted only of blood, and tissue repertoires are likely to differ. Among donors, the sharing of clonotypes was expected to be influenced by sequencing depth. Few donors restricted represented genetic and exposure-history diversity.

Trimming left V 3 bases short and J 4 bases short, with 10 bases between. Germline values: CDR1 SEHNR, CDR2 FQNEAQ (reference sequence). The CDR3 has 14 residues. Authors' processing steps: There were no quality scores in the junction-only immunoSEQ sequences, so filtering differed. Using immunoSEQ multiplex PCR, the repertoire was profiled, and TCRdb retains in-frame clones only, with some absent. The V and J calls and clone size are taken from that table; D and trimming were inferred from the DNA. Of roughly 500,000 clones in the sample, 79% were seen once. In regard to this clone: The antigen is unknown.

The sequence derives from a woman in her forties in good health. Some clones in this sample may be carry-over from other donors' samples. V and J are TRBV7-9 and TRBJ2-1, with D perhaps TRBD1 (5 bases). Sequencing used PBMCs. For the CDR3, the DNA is TGTGCCAGCAGCTTTGTCACAGGTTACAATGAGCAGTTCTTC. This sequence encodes CASSFVTGYNEQFF.